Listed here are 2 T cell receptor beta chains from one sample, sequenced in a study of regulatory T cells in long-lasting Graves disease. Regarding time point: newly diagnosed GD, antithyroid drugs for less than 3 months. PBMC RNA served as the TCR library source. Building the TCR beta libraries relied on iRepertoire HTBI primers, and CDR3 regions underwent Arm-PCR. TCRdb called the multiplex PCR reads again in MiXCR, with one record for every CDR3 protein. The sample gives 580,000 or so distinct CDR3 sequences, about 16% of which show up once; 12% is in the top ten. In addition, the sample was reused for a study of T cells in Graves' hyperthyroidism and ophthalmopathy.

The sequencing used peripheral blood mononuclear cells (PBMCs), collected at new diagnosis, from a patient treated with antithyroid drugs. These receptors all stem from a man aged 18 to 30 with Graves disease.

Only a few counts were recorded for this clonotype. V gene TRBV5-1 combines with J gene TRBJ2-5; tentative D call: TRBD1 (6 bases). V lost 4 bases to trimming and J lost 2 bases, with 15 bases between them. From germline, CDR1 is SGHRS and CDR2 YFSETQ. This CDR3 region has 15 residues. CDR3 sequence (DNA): TGCGCCAGCAGCGCCGGAACAGGGATTCAAGAGACCCAGTACTTC. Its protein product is CASSAGTGIQETQYF.

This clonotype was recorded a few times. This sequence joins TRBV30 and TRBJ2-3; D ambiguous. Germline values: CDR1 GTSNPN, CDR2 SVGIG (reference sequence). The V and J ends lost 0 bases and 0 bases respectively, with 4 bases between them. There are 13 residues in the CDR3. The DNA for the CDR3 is TGTGCCTGGAGTGTACAGAGCACAGATACGCAGTATTTT. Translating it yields CAWSVQSTDTQYF.